This passage covers 3 T cell receptor beta chains from one sample sequenced in a study of blood T cell repertoires in COVID-19. This table comes from immunoSEQ multiplex PCR, and its TCRdb copy is limited to in-frame clones, with some not included. The sample holds approximately 280,000 clones, approximately 86% seen once. The sample consisted of PBMCs or T cells enriched from blood (not recorded which). These receptors originate from a woman aged 18-29 years who had recovered from COVID-19.

The chain recombines TRBV7-2 with TRBJ2-1, with 9 bases lining up with TRBD2. With V trimmed by 2 bases and J by 8 bases, 16 bases remained unmatched. Germline V gene lookup returns CDR1 SGHTA and CDR2 FQGNSA. The CDR3 is 18 residues long. CDR3 sequence: CASSLLWEREALYHEQFF. The DNA for the CDR3 is TGTGCCAGCAGCTTACTCTGGGAGCGGGAGGCCCTTTACCATGAGCAGTTCTTC.

The rearrangement joins TRBV28 to TRBJ2-7; 7 bases fit TRBD2. CDR3 size: 19 residues. J lost 0 bases, V lost 3 bases, and 17 bases had no gene match. CDR1 MDHEN and CDR2 SYDVKM come from the germline V gene. The CDR3 DNA is TGTGCCAGCAGTTTTTTATCGGGATTTGAGGCGGGGGACTCCTACGAGCAGTACTTC. It translates to CASSFLSGFEAGDSYEQYF.

The CDR3 reads CASSVRRGRTEAFF. In nucleotides, the CDR3 is TGTGCCAGCAGCGTGCGCAGGGGTCGCACTGAAGCTTTCTTT. J is TRBJ1-1 and V is TRBV5-4, with D tentatively TRBD1 (6 bases). V dropped 4 bases and J dropped 4 bases, with 14 bases sitting between them. The CDR3 length is 14 residues. Germline CDR1 is SGHNT and CDR2 is YYREEE (reference sequence).